This T cell receptor beta chain was identified in a study of T cell responses to AZD1222 COVID-19 vaccine. Overall study: The study pooled second doses at about 4 or about 12 weeks. General observations from the study: Baseline seropositivity occurred in only a handful of AZD1222 recipients.

This clone was recorded a few times. No antigen is known for it. Trimming pared 3 bases from V and 0 bases from J, leaving 11 bases between. In germline, CDR1 is SGDLS, CDR2 YYNGEE. This CDR3 has 15 amino acids. Data came from immunoSEQ multiplex PCR; TCRdb stores just in-frame clones and leaves some out. Of tens of thousands of clones listed, 70% to 90% are singletons. The sequence was obtained from an adult in good health. This chain links TRBV9 with TRBJ2-3; D gene ambiguous. The sequencing used peripheral blood, collected on day 0 of AZD1222 vaccination. CDR3 residues: CASSALLASTDTQYF. Here the CDR3 DNA reads TGTGCCAGCAGCGCCCTCCTGGCGAGCACAGATACGCAGTATTTT.